This T cell receptor (beta chain) stems from a study of control samples from healthy donors and cancer patients. This table comes from immunoSEQ multiplex PCR, and its TCRdb copy is limited to in-frame clones, with some not included. The table shows about 170,000 clones, with about 93% occurring only once. The V and J ends lost 4 bases and 8 bases, in that order; junction bases with no gene match: 15. CDR3 size: 16 residues. The germline V gene has CDR1 SGDLS and CDR2 YYNGEE. This TCR derives from a woman aged 55-70 years in good health. Sequencing was done on a sample of blood. This chain links TRBV9 with TRBJ1-2; 9 bases are a match to TRBD1. CDR3 residues: CASSLLGQGGQGGYTF. CDR3 in DNA: TGTGCCAGCAGCCTTTTGGGACAGGGTGGTCAAGGGGGCTACACCTTC.